This T cell receptor (beta chain) was recorded in a study of PD-1 blockade in classical Hodgkin lymphoma. Broader study findings: Newly diagnosed patients and complete responders had comparable diversity at baseline. The authors excluded patients who started nivolumab under 1 year after ASCT.

All patients relapsed after autologous stem cell transplantation, and brentuximab vedotin exposure varied. Best responses included complete response and partial response; otherwise, the best response was progressive disease. In the case of this clone: The antigen remains unidentified.

Sequencing used immunoSEQ multiplex PCR; TCRdb keeps in-frame clones, though not all of them. The sample consists of approximately 25,000 clones, 70% to 80% of them appearing once. The sample here was peripheral blood mononuclear cells (PBMCs), taken before the second cycle of nivolumab. The receptor's source is a human donor with classical Hodgkin lymphoma.

In nucleotides, the CDR3 is TGTGCCAGCAGCTCGGGACTAGCGGGAGTTGAGACCCAGTACTTC. Its protein is CASSSGLAGVETQYF. The V call is TRBV7-9, the J call TRBJ2-5, with 14 positions matching TRBD2. The germline gives CDR1 SEHNR, CDR2 FQNEAQ (reference sequence). V lost 4 bases, J lost 5 bases, and 3 bases stayed unmatched. This CDR3 contains 15 residues.